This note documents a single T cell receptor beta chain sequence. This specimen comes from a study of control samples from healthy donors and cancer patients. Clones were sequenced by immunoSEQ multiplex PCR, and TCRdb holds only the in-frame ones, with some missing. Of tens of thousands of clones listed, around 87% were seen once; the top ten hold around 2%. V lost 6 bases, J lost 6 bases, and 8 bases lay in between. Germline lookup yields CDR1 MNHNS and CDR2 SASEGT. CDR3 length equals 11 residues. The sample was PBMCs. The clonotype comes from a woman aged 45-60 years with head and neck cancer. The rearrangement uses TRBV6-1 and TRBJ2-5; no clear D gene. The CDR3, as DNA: TGTGCCAGCAGCCTAGGACAGACCCAGTACTTC. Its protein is CASSLGQTQYF.